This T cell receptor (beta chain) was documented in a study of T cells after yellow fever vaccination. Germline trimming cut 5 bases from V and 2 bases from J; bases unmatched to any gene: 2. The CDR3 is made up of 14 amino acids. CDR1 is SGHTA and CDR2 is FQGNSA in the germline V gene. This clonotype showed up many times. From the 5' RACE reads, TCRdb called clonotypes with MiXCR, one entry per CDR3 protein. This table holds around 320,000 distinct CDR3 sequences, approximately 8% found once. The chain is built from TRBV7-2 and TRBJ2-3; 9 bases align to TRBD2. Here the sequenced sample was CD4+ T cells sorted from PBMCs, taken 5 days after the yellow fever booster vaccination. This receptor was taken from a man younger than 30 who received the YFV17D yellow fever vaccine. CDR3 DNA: TGTGCCAGCAGCATGGGACTAGCCACAGATACGCAGTATTTT. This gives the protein CASSMGLATDTQYF. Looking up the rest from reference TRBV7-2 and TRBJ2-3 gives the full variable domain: GAGVSQSPSNKVTEKGKDVELRCDPISGHTALYWYRQSLGQGLEFLIYFQGNSAPDKSGLPSDRFSAERTGGSVSTLTIQRTQQEDSAVYLCASSMGLATDTQYFGPGTRLTVL.